Below, 26 T cell receptor beta chains from the same sample are listed, as sequenced in a study of T cell repertoires in cytomegalovirus infection. Their antigens are not known. TCRdb independently ran MiXCR on the reads; one entry per CDR3 protein. The sample holds 200,000 or so distinct CDR3 sequences; about 40% are singletons and the top ten take more than 50%. This sample comprised CD8+ T cells from cultured PBMCs, obtained from culture after CMV antigen stimulation. The origin of the receptors is a human donor in good health (CMV status not recorded). Some clones in this sample may be carry-over from other donors' samples.

This clonotype has at least ten counts. The gene calls are TRBV12-3 or TRBV12-4 and TRBJ1-1; D is ambiguous. This CDR3 spans 11 amino acids. Trimming took off 2 bases at V and 4 bases at J, with 2 bases between the two ends. The CDR3 protein is CASSLTTEAFF. DNA of the CDR3: TGTGCCAGCAGTTTAACCACTGAAGCTTTCTTT.

Concerning this clonotype: No conserved phenylalanine or tryptophan ends this CDR3, so it is likely a read error. The genes are TRBV9 and TRBJ1-2; 11 bases map to TRBD1. The V gene's germline CDR1 is SGDLS and CDR2 YYNGEE. The CDR3 contains 16 residues. V shed 0 bases and J 3 bases; nucleotides not matched to a gene: 4. The CDR3 loop reads CASSVARTGGDYGYTL. The CDR3 bases are TGTGCCAGCAGCGTAGCCCGGACAGGGGGCGACTATGGCTACACCTTA.

The rearrangement joins TRBV7-3 to TRBJ2-7, with a possible D match to TRBD1 (5 bases). CDR3 length: 13 amino acids. Germline CDR1 is SGHTA and CDR2 is FQGTGA. V lost 3 bases and J lost 5, with 11 bases in between. The CDR3 region has the DNA TGTGCCAGCAGCTTTTCAGGGTCGGACGAGCAGTACTTC. It specifies CASSFSGSDEQYF.

The chain combines TRBV29-1 with TRBJ1-1; a possible D gene is TRBD1 (6 bases). V was pared by 2 bases and J by 3 bases, with 16 bases between. CDR3 length: 15 amino acids. Germline values: CDR1 SQVTM, CDR2 ANQGSEA. The CDR3 sequence is CSVERLQGGDTEAFF. CDR3 coding DNA: TGCAGCGTTGAAAGGTTACAGGGAGGGGACACTGAAGCTTTCTTT.

In its sample, this clonotype was seen a few times. The rearrangement uses TRBV7-3 and TRBJ2-2; D is ambiguous. Trimming stripped 5 bases from V and 7 bases from J, with 17 bases between. Germline lookup yields CDR1 SGHTA and CDR2 FQGTGA. This CDR3 spans 15 amino acids. The CDR3 nucleotides are TGTGCCAGCAGCCTTATAGGCCTTTCGAACGGGGAGCTGTTTTTT. It is translated as CASSLIGLSNGELFF.

This clonotype was counted many times. The chain has TRBV7-6 and TRBJ2-4, with 11 bases matching TRBD1. J gave up 3 bases and V 1 base, and 8 bases lay outside the gene matches. Germline V lookup: CDR1 SGHVS, CDR2 FNYEAQ. The CDR3 runs 18 residues. CDR3 bases: TGTGCCAGCAGCTTAGATCTGGACAGGGGGCGCGGCAAAAACATTCAGTACTTC. Its translation is CASSLDLDRGRGKNIQYF.

A remark on this clonotype: A much bigger clone sits one base away, suggesting this may be a read error. This chain uses TRBV7-2 with TRBJ2-7; 13 nucleotides align to TRBD2. CDR3 length: 17 amino acids. The germline CDR1 and CDR2 sequences are SGHTA and FQGNSA. In nucleotides, the CDR3 is TGTGACAGCAGCCCTAGTGGGACTAGCGGGATTCCCTACGAGCAGTACTTC. Its protein is CDSSPSGTSGIPYEQYF.

The V gene is TRBV20-1, the J gene TRBJ1-5; D remains ambiguous. Germline assignment: CDR1 DFQATT and CDR2 SNEGSKA (reference sequence). V dropped 1 base and J dropped 2 bases, with 3 bases sitting between them. The CDR3 is 12 residues long. CDR3 sequence (DNA): TGCAGTGCTAGAGCTGGCAATCAGCCCCAGCATTTT. It specifies CSARAGNQPQHF.

This clonotype was seen many times. This chain connects TRBV7-2 to TRBJ2-5, with D perhaps given as TRBD1 or TRBD2 (6 bases each). Trimming cost V 7 bases and J 1 base, with 16 bases left between them. There are 15 residues in the CDR3. The germline V gene encodes CDR1 SGHTA and CDR2 FQGNSA. This CDR3 is CASTPGAGTQETQYF. The CDR3 region has the DNA TGTGCCAGCACACCGGGGGCGGGGACCCAAGAGACCCAGTACTTC.

Concerning this clonotype itself: This may be a read error, as it is one base from a much larger clone. The chain joins TRBV20-1 to TRBJ2-3, with D hard to call. The CDR3 covers 15 residues. V was cut by 1 base and J by 6 bases, with 17 bases left in between. Germline V lookup: CDR1 DFQATT, CDR2 SNEGSKA (reference sequence). CDR3 coding DNA: TGCAGTGCTAGAGGAAAAGGATATTTACGGGATACGCAGTATTTT. The encoded protein is CSARGKGYLRDTQYF.

V gene TRBV10-3 combines with J gene TRBJ2-1, with a possible D match to TRBD1 (7 bases). Trimming pared 2 bases from V and 7 bases from J, leaving 15 bases between. Germline V gives CDR1 ENHRY, CDR2 SYGVKD. The CDR3 totals 15 residues. The CDR3 protein is CAISELGTAGNEQFF. CDR3 in DNA: TGTGCCATCAGTGAGCTCGGGACAGCGGGTAATGAGCAGTTCTTC.

The chain uses TRBV7-6 and TRBJ2-3, with a tentative D call TRBD2 (5 bases). The CDR3 contains 14 residues. CDR1 is SGHVS and CDR2 is FNYEAQ in the germline V gene. V lost 3 bases, J lost 2 bases, and 9 bases lay in between. The CDR3 here is CASSFRLATDTQYF. For the CDR3, the DNA is TGTGCCAGCAGCTTTCGGCTAGCCACAGATACGCAGTATTTT. Drawing the rest from reference TRBV7-6 and TRBJ2-3, the complete variable domain is GAGVSQSPRYKVTKRGQDVALRCDPISGHVSLYWYRQALGQGPEFLTYFNYEAQQDKSGLPNDRFSAERPEGSISTLTIQRTEQRDSAMYRCASSFRLATDTQYFGPGTRLTVL.

The chain uses TRBV6-1 and TRBJ2-2, with 9 nucleotides matching TRBD1. The CDR3 is made up of 17 amino acids. Germline V CDR1 and CDR2: MNHNS, SASEGT. V dropped 7 bases and J dropped 5; count of bases not matched to a gene: 14. The CDR3 loop is CASIGVGTGSWTGELFF. CDR3 nucleotide sequence: TGTGCCAGCATCGGTGTTGGGACAGGGAGTTGGACCGGGGAGCTGTTTTTT.

J is TRBJ1-4 and V is TRBV14; 7 bases line up with TRBD1. The CDR3 is made up of 16 amino acids. CDR1 is SGHDN, CDR2 FVKESK, per germline. After removal of 4 bases from V and 6 bases from J, the junction contained 11 bases not matched to a gene. The CDR3 loop is CASSPPRTGYYEKLFF. The CDR3 DNA is TGTGCCAGCAGCCCTCCAAGGACAGGATATTATGAAAAACTGTTTTTT. The full variable domain, with the rest looked up from reference TRBV14 and TRBJ1-4, is EAGVTQFPSHSVIEKGQTVTLRCDPISGHDNLYWYRRVMGKEIKFLLHFVKESKQDESGMPNNRFLAERTGGTYSTLKVQPAELEDSGVYFCASSPPRTGYYEKLFFGSGTQLSVL.

This clonotype was counted many times. The rearrangement joins TRBV12-5 to TRBJ2-5, with D perhaps matching TRBD2 (5 bases). The germline V gene has CDR1 LGHNT and CDR2 FRNRAP. V was clipped by 2 bases and J by 2 bases, with 15 bases between them. The CDR3 consists of 16 residues. The CDR3 reads CASGLILNGIQETQYF. As DNA, the CDR3 is TGTGCTAGTGGTTTGATCCTTAACGGGATTCAAGAGACCCAGTACTTC.

This clonotype was seen once. The chain uses TRBV7-3 and TRBJ2-7; TRBD1 matches 9 bases. Germline assignment: CDR1 SGHTA and CDR2 FQGTGA. Trimming at V came to 4 bases and at J to 7 bases, leaving 11 bases not matched to a gene. The CDR3 is 15 residues long. In nucleotides, the CDR3 is TGTGCCAGCAGCTCCTCCGGGACAGGGACGGAGGAGCAGTACTTC. Translation: CASSSSGTGTEEQYF.

This clonotype was picked up one time. The chain employs TRBV27 and TRBJ2-7; 12 nucleotides match TRBD2. The CDR3 contains 16 residues. The J segment lost 6 bases and the V segment lost 4 bases, leaving 10 bases of the junction unmatched. CDR1 and CDR2 (germline): MNHEY, SMNVEV (reference sequence). The CDR3 sequence: CASSSRLAGDGGEQYF. In DNA form, the CDR3 reads TGTGCCAGCAGTTCTCGACTAGCGGGAGATGGGGGCGAGCAGTACTTC.

CDR3 in amino acids: CASSSTTEDTEAFF. For the CDR3, the DNA is TGTGCCAGCAGCTCTACGACAGAAGACACTGAAGCTTTCTTT. The chain is built from TRBV7-3 and TRBJ1-1, with D possibly matching TRBD1 (5 bases). The germline V gene has CDR1 SGHTA and CDR2 FQGTGA. The CDR3 totals 14 residues. Trimming removed 4 bases from V and 3 bases from J, with 12 bases in between.

This clonotype was seen only a few times. The chain uses TRBV28 and TRBJ2-7; perhaps TRBD2 as D (6 bases). Germline V gene lookup returns CDR1 MDHEN and CDR2 SYDVKM. V was cut by 7 bases and J by 0 bases, with 13 bases left in between. The CDR3 is 14 amino acids. CDR3 sequence (DNA): TGTGCCAGCAAACTTAGGGACTCCTCCTACGAGCAGTACTTC. It codes for CASKLRDSSYEQYF.

The chain is built from TRBV29-1 and TRBJ1-1; D is perhaps TRBD1 (5 bases). The V end lost 0 bases, the J end lost 3 bases, and 14 bases lay between the germline ends. Germline values: CDR1 SQVTM, CDR2 ANQGSEA. This CDR3 contains 15 residues. The CDR3 spells CSVEDRRGADTEAFF. The DNA for the CDR3 is TGCAGCGTTGAAGATCGGAGAGGGGCGGACACTGAAGCTTTCTTT.

This clonotype turned up a few times. This chain uses TRBV7-8 with TRBJ1-4, with D hard to call. This CDR3 contains 15 residues. Germline V gives CDR1 SGHVS, CDR2 FQNEAQ. Between the trimmed V and J ends, which lost 5 bases and 0 bases, there was a span of 10 bases. CDR3 residues: CASSLRITTNEKLFF. CDR3 nucleotides: TGTGCCAGCAGCCTAAGGATTACAACTAATGAAAAACTGTTTTTT. The whole variable domain, filled in from reference TRBV7-8 and TRBJ1-4, reads GAGVSQSPRYKVAKRGQDVALRCDPISGHVSLFWYQQALGQGPEFLTYFQNEAQLDKSGLPSDRFFAERPEGSVSTLKIQRTQQEDSAVYLCASSLRITTNEKLFFGSGTQLSVL.

J is TRBJ2-6 and V is TRBV19, with a tentative D call TRBD2 (6 bases). The CDR3 extends over 16 amino acids. V was clipped by 7 bases and J by 0 bases, with 13 bases between them. The germline V gene encodes CDR1 LNHDA and CDR2 SQIVND (reference sequence). The CDR3 DNA follows: TGTGCCAGTATGGAGGGCAGGTACTCTGGGGCCAACGTCCTGACTTTC. It specifies CASMEGRYSGANVLTF.

The chain couples TRBV7-6 to TRBJ2-5; D call uncertain. The CDR3 covers 16 residues. Looked up from germline, CDR1 is SGHVS and CDR2 is FNYEAQ. V was shortened by 2 bases and J by 1 base, with 14 bases between the two germline ends. The CDR3 region has the DNA TGTGCCAGCAGCTTACCCGTCGGTATCTCCCAAGAGACCCAGTACTTC. Encoded protein: CASSLPVGISQETQYF.

This clonotype was found a few times. This chain links TRBV15 with TRBJ2-3; D is possibly TRBD1 (6 bases). Germline V gene data show CDR1 as LNHNV and CDR2 as YYDKDF (reference sequence). CDR3 size: 15 residues. V gave up 0 bases and J gave up 5 bases, with 12 bases separating them. CDR3 bases: TGTGCCACCAGCAGAGAGCCAGGGGTAGGAGATACGCAGTATTTT. Protein: CATSREPGVGDTQYF.

This clonotype was seen only a few times. This chain joins TRBV12-3 or TRBV12-4 and TRBJ1-2, with a tentative D call TRBD1 (5 bases). There are 13 residues in the CDR3. With 4 bases removed from V and 6 bases from J, the gap between germline ends came to 12 bases. In nucleotides, the CDR3 is TGTGCCAGCAGTTCCCGGGGACTGAATGGCTACACCTTC. Its translation: CASSSRGLNGYTF.

The J gene is TRBJ2-3, the V gene TRBV7-8; D uncertain. The CDR3 runs 14 residues. Germline values: CDR1 SGHVS, CDR2 FQNEAQ. The V end was cut by 6 bases, the J end by 3 bases, with 13 bases between. The DNA of the CDR3 is TGTGCCAGCAGACCATCACGCGGAACAGATACGCAGTATTTT. This gives the protein CASRPSRGTDTQYF.